This T cell receptor (beta chain) was captured by sequencing in a study of vaccination and CD4 T cells after COVID-19 (dated by TCRdb to the early 2020s). Broadly, across the study: Six males and four females were included in the convalescent cohort, with two Hispanic individuals, seven Caucasians, two Asians and one multiracial person represented. Post-vaccine blood samples were collected a median of approximately eleven weeks after the second vaccine dose, ranging from roughly 12 to 250 days. The spike-specific CD4+ TCR repertoire was compared before and after mRNA vaccination in about nine COVID-19 convalescent patients and several infection-naive healthy vaccine recipients. Each participant got two doses of either the Pfizer-BioNTech BNT162b2 vaccine (n=8) or the Moderna mRNA-1273 vaccine (n=2). Memory CD4+ T cell crossreactivity between SARS-CoV-2 and common cold coronavirus spike proteins was assessed at the TCR clonotype level in an earlier paper using these donors. As controls, cultures received a CEFX viral epitope pool (the positive control), an HIV-1 Nef peptide pool (the negative control), or no peptide at all. The cultures were stimulated with overlapping spike peptide pools from SARS-CoV-2 and from the common cold coronaviruses HCoV-NL63, HCoV-OC43 and HCoV-229E. Post-COVID blood samples from convalescent patients were collected a median of roughly 100 days after diagnosis, with a range of roughly 30 to 170 days.

The research as a whole found: Of the vaccine-specific clones in convalescent patients, 304 of 307, or nearly all, reacted only to SARS-CoV-2 spike and did not cross-react with common cold coronaviruses. The median number of SARS-CoV-2-reactive clonotypes rose from 20 to 25 after infection to about 40 after vaccination, but the change was not significant. In convalescent patients, a median approximately 90% of post-vaccine SARS-CoV-2-reactive clones were detected only after vaccination, suggesting vaccine-specific priming. The number of convalescent patients in the study was relatively small, and the study did not examine early timepoints following natural infection.

With regard to this clonotype: Its recognized antigen is unknown. No base qualities exist here, and no much larger clone lies one base off it.

The sample's treatment or condition label, in plain terms: approximately nine-day PBMC culture with coronavirus spike peptide pools or control peptides (ViraFEST assay). CD4+ T cells from unexposed donors were collected before the COVID-19 pandemic (2011-2018). The ViraFEST assay was used in the study, in which antigen-specific T cells were expanded with peptide pools and expanded clonotypes were subsequently identified by TCR sequencing. Each well held 2 million or so PBMCs cultured in IMDM containing about 5% human AB serum and approximately 9.4 IU/ml IL-2, with 7.5 to 10 ug/ml peptide pools added. Half of the culture medium was replaced with fresh IL-2-containing medium on days 3 and 7. Once the cells had been in culture for around nine days, the EasySep CD4+ T cell isolation kit was used to isolate CD4+ T cells by negative selection. Unexposed donor CD4+ T cells were tested for reactivity to SARS-CoV-2 S and N and four common cold coronavirus spike pools, as cell number allowed. Ficoll-Paque Plus gradient centrifugation was used to isolate PBMCs from whole blood, and the isolated PBMCs were then either used fresh or cryopreserved at -140C. In general, triplicate wells were set up for every culture condition. The leukapheresis product used for the unexposed donors was purchased from a commercial source.

Receptor libraries were prepared by PCR. DNA from cultured CD4+ T cells underwent TCR sequencing with the Oncomine TCR Beta short-read assay at the Johns Hopkins FTIC core. The QIAamp micro DNA kit was used to extract genomic DNA from the cultured CD4+ T cells. Oncomine TCR Beta libraries made from cultured CD4+ T cells were pooled using unique dual indexes and sequenced on an Illumina iSeq 100. From the authors' description of their analysis: Non-productive sequences were removed, and CDR3s not starting with C, not ending with F or W, or shorter than 7 amino acids were discarded. Antigen-specific clonotypes were identified with the MANAFEST web application by comparing peptide-stimulated wells with reference and other culture wells. Positive clones required FDR below 0.05, an odds ratio above 5, and productive frequency above 0.1% in at least two of three replicate wells. Cross-reactive clonotypes were defined as significantly expanded in both SARS-CoV-2 spike wells and at least one common cold coronavirus spike condition. Using R version 3.6.1, CDR3 homology was evaluated through Levenshtein distances (stringdist) along with unrooted phylogenetic trees (ape). Through fastp at Q25 and MiXCR, TCRdb rebuilt clones from the public reads, retaining in-frame beta chains. CDR3 protein duplicates are merged, each entry listing the most common genes and DNA. The authors' filters were not applied to this entry. The sample table shows around 2,600 distinct CDR3 sequences, and roughly 29% are seen once. Less than 45% of the sample is taken by the ten largest.

Source material: CD4+ T cells from blood, cultured in vitro. The TCR originated in a human donor in good health.

CDR3 region: CAWSVQRGVGETQYF. The DNA sequence is TGTGCCTGGAGTGTACAGCGGGGAGTGGGTGAGACCCAGTACTTC. The sequence joins TRBV30 to TRBJ2-5, and 7 junction bases match TRBD2. Trimming removed 0 bases from V and 5 bases from J; the gene matches leave 9 bases unexplained. Based on the germline V gene (reference sequence), the CDR1 and CDR2 sequences are GTSNPN and SVGIG. From its cysteine to its phenylalanine, the CDR3 spans 15 amino acids. This entry keeps only the CDR3 DNA: 45 bases, framed from base 1.